In its sample, the clone carrying this T cell receptor (beta chain) was seen a few times. Its antigen is unknown. Trimming pared 3 bases from V and 1 base from J, leaving 12 bases between. Germline-derived CDR1 and CDR2 are WSHSY and SAAADI. The CDR3 is 15 amino acids. This record comes from a study of T cell responses to AZD1222 COVID-19 vaccine. Study-wide results and caveats: Just a handful of AZD1222 recipients were seropositive at baseline. Spike was spanned by vaccine-associated CD4 TCRs, with dominance at 160-218 and 743-854. Vaccination with two AZD1222 doses was followed by a rise in Spike-specific TCR breadth and depth.

This table comes from immunoSEQ multiplex PCR, and its TCRdb copy is limited to in-frame clones, with some not included. The profile shows about 150,000 clones, approximately 90% of them singletons. V and J are TRBV10-2 and TRBJ2-5; maybe TRBD2 (5 bases). The clonotype originates from an adult who had recovered from COVID-19. The specimen was peripheral blood, collected after recovery from COVID-19. This chain's CDR3 is CASSDERRSQETQYF. CDR3 DNA sequence: TGCGCCAGCAGTGACGAGCGGCGCTCCCAAGAGACCCAGTACTTC.